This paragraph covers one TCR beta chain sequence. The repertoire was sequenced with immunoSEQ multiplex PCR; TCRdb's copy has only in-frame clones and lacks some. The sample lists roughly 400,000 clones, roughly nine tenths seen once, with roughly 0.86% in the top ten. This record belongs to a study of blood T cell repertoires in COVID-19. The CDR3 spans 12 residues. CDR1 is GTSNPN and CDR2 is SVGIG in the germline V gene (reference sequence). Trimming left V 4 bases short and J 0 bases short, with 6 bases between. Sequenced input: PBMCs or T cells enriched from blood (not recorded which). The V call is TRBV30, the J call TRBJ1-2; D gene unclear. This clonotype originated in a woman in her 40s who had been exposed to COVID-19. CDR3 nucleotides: TGTGCCTGGACAGAATCTAACTATGGCTACACCTTC. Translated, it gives CAWTESNYGYTF.